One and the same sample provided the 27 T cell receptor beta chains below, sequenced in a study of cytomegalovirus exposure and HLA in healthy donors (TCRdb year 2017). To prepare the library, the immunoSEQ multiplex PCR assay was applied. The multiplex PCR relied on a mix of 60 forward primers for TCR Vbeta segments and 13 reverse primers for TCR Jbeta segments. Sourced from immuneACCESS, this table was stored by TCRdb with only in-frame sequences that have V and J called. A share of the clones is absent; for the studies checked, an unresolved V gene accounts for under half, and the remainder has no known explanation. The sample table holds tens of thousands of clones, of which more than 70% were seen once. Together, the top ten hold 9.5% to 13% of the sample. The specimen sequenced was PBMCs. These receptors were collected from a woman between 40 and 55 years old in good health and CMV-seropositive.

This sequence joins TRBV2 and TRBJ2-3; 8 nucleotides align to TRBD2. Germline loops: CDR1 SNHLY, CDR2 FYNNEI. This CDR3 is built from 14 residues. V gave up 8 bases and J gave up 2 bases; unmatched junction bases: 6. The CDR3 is CASGPGLDTDTQYF. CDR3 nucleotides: TGTGCCAGCGGACCGGGACTAGACACAGATACGCAGTATTTT.

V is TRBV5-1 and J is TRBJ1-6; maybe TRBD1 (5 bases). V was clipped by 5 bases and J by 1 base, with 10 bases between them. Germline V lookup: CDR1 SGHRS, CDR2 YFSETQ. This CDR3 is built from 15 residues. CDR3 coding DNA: TGCGCCAGCAGGGCGGGGGGATCCTATAATTCACCCCTCCACTTT. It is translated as CASRAGGSYNSPLHF.

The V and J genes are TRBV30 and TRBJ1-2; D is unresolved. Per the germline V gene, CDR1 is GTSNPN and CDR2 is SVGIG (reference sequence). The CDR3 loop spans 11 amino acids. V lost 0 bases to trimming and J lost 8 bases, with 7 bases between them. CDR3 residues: CAWSVGGGYTF. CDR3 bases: TGTGCCTGGAGTGTAGGAGGGGGCTACACCTTC.

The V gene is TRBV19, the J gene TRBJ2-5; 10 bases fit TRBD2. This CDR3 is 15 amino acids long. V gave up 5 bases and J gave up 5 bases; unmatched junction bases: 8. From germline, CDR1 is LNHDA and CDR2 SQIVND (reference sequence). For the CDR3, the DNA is TGTGCCAGTAGTGAGGGACTAGCGTCGCCGGAGACCCAGTACTTC. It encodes CASSEGLASPETQYF.

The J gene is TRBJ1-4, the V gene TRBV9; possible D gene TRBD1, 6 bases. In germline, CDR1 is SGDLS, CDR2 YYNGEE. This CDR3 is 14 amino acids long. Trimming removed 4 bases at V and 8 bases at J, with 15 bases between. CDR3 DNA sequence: TGTGCCAGCAGCCCGGCCAGGGGTGGCGAAAAACTGTTTTTT. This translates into CASSPARGGEKLFF.

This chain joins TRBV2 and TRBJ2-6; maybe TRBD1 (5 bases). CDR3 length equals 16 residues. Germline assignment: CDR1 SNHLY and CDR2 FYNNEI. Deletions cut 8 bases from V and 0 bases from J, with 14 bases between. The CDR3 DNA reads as TGTGCCAGCGAATGGGGCAGGACCTCTGGGGCCAACGTCCTGACTTTC. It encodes CASEWGRTSGANVLTF.

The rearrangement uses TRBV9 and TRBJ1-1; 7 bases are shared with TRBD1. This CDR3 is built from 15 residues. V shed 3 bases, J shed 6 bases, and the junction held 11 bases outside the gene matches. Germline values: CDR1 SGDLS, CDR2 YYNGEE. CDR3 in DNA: TGTGCCAGCAGCGATAAGACAGGGACCCTATCTGAAGCTTTCTTT. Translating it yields CASSDKTGTLSEAFF.

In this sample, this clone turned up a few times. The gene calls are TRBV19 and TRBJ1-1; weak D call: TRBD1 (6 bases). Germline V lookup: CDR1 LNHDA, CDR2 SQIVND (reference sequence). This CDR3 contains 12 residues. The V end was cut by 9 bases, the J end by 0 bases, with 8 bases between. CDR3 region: CASRGLNTEAFF. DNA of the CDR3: TGTGCCAGCAGGGGATTGAACACTGAAGCTTTCTTT.

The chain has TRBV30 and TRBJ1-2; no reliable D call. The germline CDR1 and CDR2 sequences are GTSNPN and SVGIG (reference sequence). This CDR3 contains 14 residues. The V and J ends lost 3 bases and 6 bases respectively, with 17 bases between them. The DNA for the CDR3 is TGTGCCTGGAGCATGAACTCCCGGCTAGATGGCTACACCTTC. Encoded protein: CAWSMNSRLDGYTF. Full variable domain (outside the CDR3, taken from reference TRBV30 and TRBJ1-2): SQTIHQWPATLVQPVGSPLSLECTVEGTSNPNLYWYRQAAGRGLQLLFYSVGIGQISSEVPQNLSASRPQDRQFILSSKKLLLSDSGFYLCAWSMNSRLDGYTFGSGTRLTVV.

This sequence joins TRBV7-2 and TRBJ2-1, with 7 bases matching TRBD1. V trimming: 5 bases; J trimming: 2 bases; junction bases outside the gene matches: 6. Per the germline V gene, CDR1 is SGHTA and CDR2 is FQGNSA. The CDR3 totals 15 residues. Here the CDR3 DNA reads TGTGCCAGCAGCCGCGACAGGGCTCCCTACAATGAGCAGTTCTTC. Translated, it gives CASSRDRAPYNEQFF.

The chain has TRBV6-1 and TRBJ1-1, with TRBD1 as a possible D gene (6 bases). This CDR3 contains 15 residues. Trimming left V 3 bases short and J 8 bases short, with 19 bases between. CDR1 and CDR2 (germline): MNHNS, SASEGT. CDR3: CASSDRTDGYPEAFF. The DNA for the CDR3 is TGTGCCAGCAGTGACAGGACAGACGGTTATCCAGAAGCTTTCTTT.

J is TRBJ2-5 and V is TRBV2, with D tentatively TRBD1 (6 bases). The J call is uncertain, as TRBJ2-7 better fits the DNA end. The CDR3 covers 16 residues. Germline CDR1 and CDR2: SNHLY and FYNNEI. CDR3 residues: CASTLGGKDNSYEQYF. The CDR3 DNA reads TGTGCCAGCACCTTAGGGGGTAAGGACAACTCCTACGAGCAGTACTTC.

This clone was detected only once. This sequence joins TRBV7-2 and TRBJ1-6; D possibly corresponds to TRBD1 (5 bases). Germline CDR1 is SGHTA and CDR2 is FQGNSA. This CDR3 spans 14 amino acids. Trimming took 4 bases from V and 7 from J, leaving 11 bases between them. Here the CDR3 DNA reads TGTGCCAGCAGCTCTCAGGGTCTCAATTCACCCCTCCACTTT. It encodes CASSSQGLNSPLHF.

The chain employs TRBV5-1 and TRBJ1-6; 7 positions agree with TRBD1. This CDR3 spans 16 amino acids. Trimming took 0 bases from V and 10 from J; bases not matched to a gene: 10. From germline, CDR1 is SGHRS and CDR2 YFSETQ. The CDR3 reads CASSLGYRGSGSPLHF. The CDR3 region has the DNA TGCGCCAGCAGCTTGGGCTACAGGGGTTCAGGGTCACCCCTCCACTTT.

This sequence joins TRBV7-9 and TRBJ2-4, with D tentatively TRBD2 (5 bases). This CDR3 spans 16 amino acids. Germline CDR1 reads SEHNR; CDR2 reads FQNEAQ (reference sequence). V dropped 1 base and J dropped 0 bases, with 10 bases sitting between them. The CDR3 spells CASSLGAGLAKNIQYF. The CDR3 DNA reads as TGTGCCAGCAGCTTAGGGGCGGGTTTAGCCAAAAACATTCAGTACTTC.

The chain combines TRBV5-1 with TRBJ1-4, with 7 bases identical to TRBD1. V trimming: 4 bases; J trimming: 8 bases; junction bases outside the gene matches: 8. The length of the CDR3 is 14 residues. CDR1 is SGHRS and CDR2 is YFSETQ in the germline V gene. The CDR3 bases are TGCGCCAGCAGCACCCCTGACAGGGTAGAAAAACTGTTTTTT. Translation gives CASSTPDRVEKLFF. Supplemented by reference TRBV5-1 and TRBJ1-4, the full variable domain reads KAGVTQTPRYLIKTRGQQVTLSCSPISGHRSVSWYQQTPGQGLQFLFEYFSETQRNKGNFPGRFSGRQFSNSRSEMNVSTLELGDSALYLCASSTPDRVEKLFFGSGTQLSVL.

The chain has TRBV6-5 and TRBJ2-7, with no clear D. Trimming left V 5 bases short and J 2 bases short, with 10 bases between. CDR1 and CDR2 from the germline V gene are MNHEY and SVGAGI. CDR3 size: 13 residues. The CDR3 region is CASSTTSPYEQYF. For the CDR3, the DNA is TGTGCCAGCAGTACGACTTCTCCCTACGAGCAGTACTTC.

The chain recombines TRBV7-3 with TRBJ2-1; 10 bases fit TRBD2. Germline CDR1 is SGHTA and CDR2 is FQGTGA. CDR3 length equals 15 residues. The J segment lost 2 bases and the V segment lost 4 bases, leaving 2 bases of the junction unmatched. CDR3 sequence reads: CASSSLAGAYNEQFF. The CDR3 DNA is TGTGCCAGCAGCTCCCTAGCGGGGGCCTACAATGAGCAGTTCTTC. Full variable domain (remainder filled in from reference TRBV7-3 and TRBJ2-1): GAGVSQTPSNKVTEKGKYVELRCDPISGHTALYWYRQSLGQGPEFLIYFQGTGAADDSGLPNDRFFAVRPEGSVSTLKIQRTERGDSAVYLCASSSLAGAYNEQFFGPGTRLTVL.

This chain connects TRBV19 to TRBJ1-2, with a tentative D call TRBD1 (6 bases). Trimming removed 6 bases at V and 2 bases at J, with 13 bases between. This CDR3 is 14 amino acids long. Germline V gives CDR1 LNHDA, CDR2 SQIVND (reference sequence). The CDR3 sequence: CASSRQVPNYGYTF. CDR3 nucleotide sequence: TGTGCCAGTAGCAGACAGGTCCCCAACTATGGCTACACCTTC.

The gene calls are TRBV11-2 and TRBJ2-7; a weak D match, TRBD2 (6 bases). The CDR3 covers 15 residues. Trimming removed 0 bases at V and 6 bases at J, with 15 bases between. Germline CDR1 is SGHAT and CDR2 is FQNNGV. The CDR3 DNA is TGTGCCAGCAGCTTAGAGCAGGGACTTTATCTCGAGCAGTACTTC. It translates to CASSLEQGLYLEQYF.

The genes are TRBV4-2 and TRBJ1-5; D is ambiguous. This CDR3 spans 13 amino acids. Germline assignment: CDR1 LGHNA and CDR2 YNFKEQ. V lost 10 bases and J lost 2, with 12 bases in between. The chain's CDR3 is CAIERARNQPQHF. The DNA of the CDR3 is TGTGCCATAGAGAGGGCCCGCAATCAGCCCCAGCATTTT.

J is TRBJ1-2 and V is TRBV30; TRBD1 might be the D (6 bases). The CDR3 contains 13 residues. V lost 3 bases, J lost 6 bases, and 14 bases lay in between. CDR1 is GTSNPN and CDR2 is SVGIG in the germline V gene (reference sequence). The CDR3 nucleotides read TGTGCCTGGAGAAAGGATAGGGACAATGGCTACACCTTC. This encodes CAWRKDRDNGYTF.

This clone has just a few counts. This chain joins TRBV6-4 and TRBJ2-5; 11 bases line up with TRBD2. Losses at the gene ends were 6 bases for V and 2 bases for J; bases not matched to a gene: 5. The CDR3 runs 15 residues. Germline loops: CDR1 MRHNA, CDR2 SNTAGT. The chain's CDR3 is CASSALAGAQETQYF. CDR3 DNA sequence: TGTGCCAGCAGCGCACTAGCGGGGGCGCAAGAGACCCAGTACTTC.

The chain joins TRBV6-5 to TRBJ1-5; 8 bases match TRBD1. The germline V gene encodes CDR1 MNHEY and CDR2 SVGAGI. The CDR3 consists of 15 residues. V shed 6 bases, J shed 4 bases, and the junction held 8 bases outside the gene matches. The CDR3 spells CASSYAGGRNQPQHF. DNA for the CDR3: TGTGCCAGCAGCTACGCAGGGGGCAGGAATCAGCCCCAGCATTTT.

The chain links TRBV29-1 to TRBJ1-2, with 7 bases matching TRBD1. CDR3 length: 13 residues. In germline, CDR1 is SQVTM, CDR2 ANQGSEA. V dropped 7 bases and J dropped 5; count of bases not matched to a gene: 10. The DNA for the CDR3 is TGCAGCGCCCCCGGGACAGATTTTTATGGCTACACCTTC. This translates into CSAPGTDFYGYTF.

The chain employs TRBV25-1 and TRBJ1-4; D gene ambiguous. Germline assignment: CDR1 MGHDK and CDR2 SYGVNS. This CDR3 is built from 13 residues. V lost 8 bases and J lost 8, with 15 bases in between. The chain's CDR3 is CASSRREDEKLFF. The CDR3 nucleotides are TGTGCCAGCTCCCGCCGGGAGGACGAAAAACTGTTTTTT.

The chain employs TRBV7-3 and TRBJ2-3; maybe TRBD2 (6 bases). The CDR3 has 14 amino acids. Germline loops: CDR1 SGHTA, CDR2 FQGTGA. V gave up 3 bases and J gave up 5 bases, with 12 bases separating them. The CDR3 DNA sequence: TGTGCCAGCAGCTTCGGCGGGCGGGAAGATACGCAGTATTTT. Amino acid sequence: CASSFGGREDTQYF.